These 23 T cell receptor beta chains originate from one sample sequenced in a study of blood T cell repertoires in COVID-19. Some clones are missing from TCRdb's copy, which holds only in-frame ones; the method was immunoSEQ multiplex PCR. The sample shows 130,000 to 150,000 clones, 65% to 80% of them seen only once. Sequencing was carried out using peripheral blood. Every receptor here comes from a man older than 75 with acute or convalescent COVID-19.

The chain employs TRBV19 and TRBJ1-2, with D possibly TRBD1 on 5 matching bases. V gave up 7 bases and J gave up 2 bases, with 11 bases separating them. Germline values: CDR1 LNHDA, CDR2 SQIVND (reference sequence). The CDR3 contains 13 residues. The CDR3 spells CASTEGPNYGYTF. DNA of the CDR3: TGTGCCAGTACGGAGGGACCAAACTATGGCTACACCTTC. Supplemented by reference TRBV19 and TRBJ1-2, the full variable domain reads DGGITQSPKYLFRKEGQNVTLSCEQNLNHDAMYWYRQDPGQGLRLIYYSQIVNDFQKGDIAEGYSVSREKKESFPLTVTSAQKNPTAFYLCASTEGPNYGYTFGSGTRLTVV.

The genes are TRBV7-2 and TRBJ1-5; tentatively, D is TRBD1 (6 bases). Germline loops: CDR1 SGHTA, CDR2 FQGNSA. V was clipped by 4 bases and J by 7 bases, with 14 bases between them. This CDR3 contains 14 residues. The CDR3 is CASSSTGRGQPQHF. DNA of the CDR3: TGTGCCAGCAGCTCAACAGGGAGGGGACAGCCCCAGCATTTT.

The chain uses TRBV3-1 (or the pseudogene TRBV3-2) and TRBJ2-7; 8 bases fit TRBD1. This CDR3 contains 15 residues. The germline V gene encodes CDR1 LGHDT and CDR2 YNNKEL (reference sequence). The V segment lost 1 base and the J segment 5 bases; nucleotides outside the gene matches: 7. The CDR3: CASSQGWTGTDEQYF. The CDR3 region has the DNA TGTGCCAGCAGCCAAGGCTGGACAGGGACCGACGAGCAGTACTTC.

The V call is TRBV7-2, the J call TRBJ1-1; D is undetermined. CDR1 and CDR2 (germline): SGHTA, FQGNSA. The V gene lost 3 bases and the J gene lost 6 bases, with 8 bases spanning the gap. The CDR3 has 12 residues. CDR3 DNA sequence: TGTGCCAGCAGCTTCGTGGGCCCTGAAGCTTTCTTT. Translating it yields CASSFVGPEAFF.

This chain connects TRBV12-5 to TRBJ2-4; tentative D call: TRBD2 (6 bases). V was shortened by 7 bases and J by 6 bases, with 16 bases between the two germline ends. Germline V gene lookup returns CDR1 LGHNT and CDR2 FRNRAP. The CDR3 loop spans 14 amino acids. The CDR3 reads CASAPPGEANIQYF. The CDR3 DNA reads TGTGCTAGTGCCCCCCCGGGGGAGGCAAACATTCAGTACTTC.

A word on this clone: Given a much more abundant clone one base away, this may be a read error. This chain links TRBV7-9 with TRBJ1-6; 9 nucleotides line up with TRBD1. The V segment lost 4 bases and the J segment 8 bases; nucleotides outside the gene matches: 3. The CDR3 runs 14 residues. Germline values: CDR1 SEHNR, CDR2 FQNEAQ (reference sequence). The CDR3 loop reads CASSWGQGYSPLHF. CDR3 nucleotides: TGTGCCAGCAGCTGGGGACAGGGTTATTCACCCCTCCACTTT.

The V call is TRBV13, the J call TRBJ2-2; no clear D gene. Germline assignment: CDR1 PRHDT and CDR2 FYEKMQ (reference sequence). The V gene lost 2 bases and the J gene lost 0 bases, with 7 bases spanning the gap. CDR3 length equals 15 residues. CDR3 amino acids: CASSLTQTNTGELFF. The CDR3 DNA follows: TGTGCCAGCAGCTTAACGCAGACGAACACCGGGGAGCTGTTTTTT.

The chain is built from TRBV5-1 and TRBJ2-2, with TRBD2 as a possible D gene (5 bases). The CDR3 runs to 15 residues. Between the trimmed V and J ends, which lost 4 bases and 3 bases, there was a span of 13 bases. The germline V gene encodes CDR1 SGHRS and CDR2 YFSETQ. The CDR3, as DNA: TGCGCCAGCAGCCCGCTGCGGGTCGACACCGGGGAGCTGTTTTTT. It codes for CASSPLRVDTGELFF.

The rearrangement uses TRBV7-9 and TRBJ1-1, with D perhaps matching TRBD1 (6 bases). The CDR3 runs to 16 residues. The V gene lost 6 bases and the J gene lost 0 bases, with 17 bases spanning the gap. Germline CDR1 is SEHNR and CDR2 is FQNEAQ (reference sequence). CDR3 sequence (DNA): TGTGCCAGCAGGGGGCGGACAGAGGAGATGAACACTGAAGCTTTCTTT. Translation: CASRGRTEEMNTEAFF.

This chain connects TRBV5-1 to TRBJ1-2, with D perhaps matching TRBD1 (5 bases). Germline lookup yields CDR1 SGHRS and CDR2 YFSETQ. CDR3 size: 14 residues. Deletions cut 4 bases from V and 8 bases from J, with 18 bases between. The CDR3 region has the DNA TGCGCCAGCAGCCCTACGGGACTCGGGGTCGGCTACACCTTC. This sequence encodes CASSPTGLGVGYTF.

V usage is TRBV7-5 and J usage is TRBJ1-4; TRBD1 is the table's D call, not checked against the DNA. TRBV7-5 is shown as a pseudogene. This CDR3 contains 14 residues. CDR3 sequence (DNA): TGTGCCAGAAGCTTAGCGACAGACCGTGAAAAACTGTTTTTT. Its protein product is CARSLATDREKLFF.

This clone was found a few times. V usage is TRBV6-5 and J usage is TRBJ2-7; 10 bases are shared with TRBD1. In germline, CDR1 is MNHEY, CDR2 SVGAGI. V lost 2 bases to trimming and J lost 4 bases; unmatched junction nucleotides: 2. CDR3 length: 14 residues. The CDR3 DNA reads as TGTGCCAGCAGTTACGGGACAGGGGAGTACGAGCAGTACTTC. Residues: CASSYGTGEYEQYF.

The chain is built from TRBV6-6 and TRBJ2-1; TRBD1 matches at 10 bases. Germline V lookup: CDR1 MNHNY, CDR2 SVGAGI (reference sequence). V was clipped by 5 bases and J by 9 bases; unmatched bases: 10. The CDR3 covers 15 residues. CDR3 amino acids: CASSTPGQGSGEQFF. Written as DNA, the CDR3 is TGTGCCAGCAGTACCCCGGGACAGGGGTCCGGTGAGCAGTTCTTC.

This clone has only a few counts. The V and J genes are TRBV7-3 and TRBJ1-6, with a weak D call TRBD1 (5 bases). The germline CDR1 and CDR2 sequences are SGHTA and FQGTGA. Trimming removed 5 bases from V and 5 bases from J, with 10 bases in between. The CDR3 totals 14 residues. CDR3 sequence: CASSRQPHNSPLHF. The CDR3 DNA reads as TGTGCCAGCAGCCGACAGCCACATAATTCACCCCTCCACTTT.

CDR3 nucleotide sequence: TGCGCCAGCAGCACCTTAGGGACAGCACAAGAGACCCAGTACTTC. It encodes CASSTLGTAQETQYF. This sequence joins TRBV5-1 and TRBJ2-5; TRBD1 matches at 7 bases. Germline loops: CDR1 SGHRS, CDR2 YFSETQ. The CDR3 has 15 residues. Germline trimming cut 4 bases from V and 2 bases from J; bases unmatched to any gene: 8.

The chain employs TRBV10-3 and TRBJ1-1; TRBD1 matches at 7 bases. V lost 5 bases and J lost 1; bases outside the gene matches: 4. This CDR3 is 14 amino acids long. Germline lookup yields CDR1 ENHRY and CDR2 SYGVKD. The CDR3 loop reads CAISIQGKNTEAFF. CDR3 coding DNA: TGTGCCATCAGTATACAGGGGAAGAACACTGAAGCTTTCTTT.

CDR3 residues: CASSPGGRGYNEQFF. The CDR3 DNA reads TGCGCCAGCAGCCCTGGGGGGCGGGGGTACAATGAGCAGTTCTTC. J is TRBJ2-1 and V is TRBV5-1; TRBD2 is a possible D gene (7 bases). Germline-derived CDR1 and CDR2 are SGHRS and YFSETQ. V was pared by 4 bases and J by 4 bases, with 15 bases between. CDR3 length equals 15 residues. Together with reference TRBV5-1 and TRBJ2-1, the CDR3 gives the full variable domain: KAGVTQTPRYLIKTRGQQVTLSCSPISGHRSVSWYQQTPGQGLQFLFEYFSETQRNKGNFPGRFSGRQFSNSRSEMNVSTLELGDSALYLCASSPGGRGYNEQFFGPGTRLTVL.

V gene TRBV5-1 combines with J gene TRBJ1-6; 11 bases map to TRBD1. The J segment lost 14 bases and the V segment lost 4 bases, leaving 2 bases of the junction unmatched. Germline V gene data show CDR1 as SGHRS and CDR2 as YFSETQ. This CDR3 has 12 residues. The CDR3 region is CASSPGQGALHF. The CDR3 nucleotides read TGCGCCAGCAGCCCGGGACAGGGGGCCCTCCACTTT.

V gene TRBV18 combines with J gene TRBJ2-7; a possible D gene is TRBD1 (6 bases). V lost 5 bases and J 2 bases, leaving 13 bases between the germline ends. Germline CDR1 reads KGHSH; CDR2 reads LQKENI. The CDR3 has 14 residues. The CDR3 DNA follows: TGTGCCAGCTCATCAGGACAGCGAGCCTACGAGCAGTACTTC. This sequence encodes CASSSGQRAYEQYF.

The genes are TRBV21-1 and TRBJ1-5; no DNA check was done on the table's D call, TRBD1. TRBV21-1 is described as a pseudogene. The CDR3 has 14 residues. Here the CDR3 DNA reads TGTGCCAGCAGCATAGTCAGGGCGGACCAGCCCCAGCATTTT. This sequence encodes CASSIVRADQPQHF.

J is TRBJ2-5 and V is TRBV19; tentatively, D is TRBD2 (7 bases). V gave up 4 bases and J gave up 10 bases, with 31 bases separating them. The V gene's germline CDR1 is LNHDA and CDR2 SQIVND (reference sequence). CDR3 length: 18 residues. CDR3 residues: CASSSGTAESGAAGDQYF. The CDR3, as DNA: TGTGCCAGTAGTAGCGGGACGGCTGAATCGGGGGCGGCGGGAGACCAGTACTTC.

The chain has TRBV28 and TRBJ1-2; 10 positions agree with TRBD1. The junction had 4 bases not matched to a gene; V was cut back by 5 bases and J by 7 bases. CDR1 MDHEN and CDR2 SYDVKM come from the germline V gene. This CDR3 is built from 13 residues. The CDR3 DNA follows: TGTGCCAGCAGTCGGACAGGGGGTAGTGGCTACACCTTC. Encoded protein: CASSRTGGSGYTF.

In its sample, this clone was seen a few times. The CDR3 coding sequence is TGTGCCAGCACCTCCCTGGCTCAGCCCCAGCATTTT. This sequence encodes CASTSLAQPQHF. The chain couples TRBV2 to TRBJ1-5; D is unresolved. V was clipped by 7 bases and J by 6 bases, with 10 bases between them. The length of the CDR3 is 12 residues. Per the germline V gene, CDR1 is SNHLY and CDR2 is FYNNEI.